The T cell receptor (beta chain) under discussion was sequenced for a study of siplizumab effects on memory and regulatory T cells. The germline V gene encodes CDR1 LNHDA and CDR2 SQIVND (reference sequence). V was shortened by 1 base and J by 0 bases, with 3 bases between the two germline ends. The CDR3 spans 13 residues. Findings and limits, study-wide: A minor fraction of alloreactive clones, and no more, mapped to unstimulated subsets. Naive T cells appeared more varied than memory cells and looked like key alloresponse contributors.

This clone appeared a few times. Its antigen is unidentified. TCRdb keeps only in-frame clones here, not all; method: immunoSEQ multiplex PCR. Of 65,000 to 70,000 clones listed, approximately 88% are singletons. The sequence derives from a human donor in good health. The genes are TRBV19 and TRBJ1-1; D call uncertain. The sequenced sample was Tregs sorted from blood. In DNA form, the CDR3 reads TGTGCCAGTAGTATAGCAATGAACACTGAAGCTTTCTTT. Protein: CASSIAMNTEAFF.